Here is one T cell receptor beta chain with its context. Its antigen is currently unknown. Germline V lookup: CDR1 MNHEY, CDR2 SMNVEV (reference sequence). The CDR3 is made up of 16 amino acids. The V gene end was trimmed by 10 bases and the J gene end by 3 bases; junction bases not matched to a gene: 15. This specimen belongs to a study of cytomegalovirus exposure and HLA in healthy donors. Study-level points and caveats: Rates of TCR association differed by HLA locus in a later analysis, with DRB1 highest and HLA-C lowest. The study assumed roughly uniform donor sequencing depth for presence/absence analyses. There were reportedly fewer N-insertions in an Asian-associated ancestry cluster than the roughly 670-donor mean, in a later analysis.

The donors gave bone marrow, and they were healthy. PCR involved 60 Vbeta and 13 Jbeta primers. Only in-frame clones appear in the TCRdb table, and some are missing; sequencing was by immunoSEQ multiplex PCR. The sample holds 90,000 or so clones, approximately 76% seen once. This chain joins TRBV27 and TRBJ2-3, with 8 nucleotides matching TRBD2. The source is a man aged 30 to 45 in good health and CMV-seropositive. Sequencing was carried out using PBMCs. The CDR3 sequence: CAILPTGGWGTDTQYF. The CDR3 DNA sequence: TGTGCCATTCTCCCCACGGGGGGGTGGGGAACAGATACGCAGTATTTT.